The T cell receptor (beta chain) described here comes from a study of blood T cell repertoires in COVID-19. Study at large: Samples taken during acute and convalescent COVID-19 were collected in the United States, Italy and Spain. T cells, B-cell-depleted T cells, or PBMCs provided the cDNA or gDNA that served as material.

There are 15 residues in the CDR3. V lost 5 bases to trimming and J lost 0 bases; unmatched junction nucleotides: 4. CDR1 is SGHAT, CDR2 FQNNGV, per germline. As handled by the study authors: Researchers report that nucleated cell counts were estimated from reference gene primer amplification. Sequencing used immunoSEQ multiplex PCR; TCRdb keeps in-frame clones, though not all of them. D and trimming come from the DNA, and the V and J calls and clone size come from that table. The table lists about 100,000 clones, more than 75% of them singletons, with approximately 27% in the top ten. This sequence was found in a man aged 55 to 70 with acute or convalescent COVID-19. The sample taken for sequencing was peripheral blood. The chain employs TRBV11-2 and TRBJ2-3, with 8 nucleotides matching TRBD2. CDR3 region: CASSVSGISTDTQYF. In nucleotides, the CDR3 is TGTGCCAGCAGCGTTAGCGGGATTAGCACAGATACGCAGTATTTT.